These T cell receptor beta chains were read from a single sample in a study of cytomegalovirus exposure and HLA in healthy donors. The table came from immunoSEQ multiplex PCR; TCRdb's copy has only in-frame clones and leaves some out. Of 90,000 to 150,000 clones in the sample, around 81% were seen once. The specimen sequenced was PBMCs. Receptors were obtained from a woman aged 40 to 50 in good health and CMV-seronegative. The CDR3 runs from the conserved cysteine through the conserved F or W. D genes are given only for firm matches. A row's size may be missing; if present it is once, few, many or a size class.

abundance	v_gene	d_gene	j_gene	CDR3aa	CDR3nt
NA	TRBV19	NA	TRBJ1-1	CASSMTVTDEAFF	TGTGCCAGTAGTATGACGGTGACTGATGAAGCTTTCTTT
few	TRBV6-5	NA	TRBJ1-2	CASSYGRADYGYTF	TGTGCCAGCAGTTACGGCAGGGCGGACTATGGCTACACCTTC
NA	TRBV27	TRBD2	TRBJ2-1	CASSLIAGSSYNEQFF	TGTGCCAGCAGTCTGATAGCGGGTAGCTCCTACAATGAGCAGTTCTTC
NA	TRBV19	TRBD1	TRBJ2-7	CATARGGDSSYEQYF	TGTGCCACCGCTAGAGGGGGCGATAGCTCCTACGAGCAGTACTTC
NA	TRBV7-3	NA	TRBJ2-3	CASSLTALEVHTQYF	TGTGCCAGCAGCTTAACCGCCCTGGAGGTGCATACGCAGTATTTT
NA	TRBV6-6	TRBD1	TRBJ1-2	CASSYSGQFYGYTF	TGTGCCAGCAGTTACTCGGGACAGTTCTATGGCTACACCTTC
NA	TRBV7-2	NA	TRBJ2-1	CASSLAGGGSPYNEQFF	TGTGCCAGCAGCTTAGCGGGTGGCGGATCTCCTTACAATGAGCAGTTCTTC
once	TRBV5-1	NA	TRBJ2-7	CASSLRGDTGFVYEQYF	TGCGCCAGCAGCTTACGGGGAGACACCGGATTTGTCTACGAGCAGTACTTC
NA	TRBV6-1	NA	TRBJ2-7	CASSRNGPYEQYF	TGTGCCAGCAGCCGCAATGGCCCCTACGAGCAGTACTTC
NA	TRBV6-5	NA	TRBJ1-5	CASRNRPNQPQHF	TGTGCCAGCAGAAACAGACCCAATCAGCCCCAGCATTTT
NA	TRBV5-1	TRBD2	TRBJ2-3	CASSLVWRGGTDTQYF	TGCGCCAGCAGCTTGGTGTGGCGGGGGGGCACAGATACGCAGTATTTT
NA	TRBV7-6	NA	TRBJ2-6	CASSLAPLGLFRTASGANVLTF	TGTGCCAGCAGCTTAGCCCCACTGGGACTCTTCCGGACTGCTTCTGGGGCCAACGTCCTGACTTTC
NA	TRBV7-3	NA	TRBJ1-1	CASSRGENTEAFF	TGTGCCAGCAGCCGGGGAGAGAACACTGAAGCTTTCTTT
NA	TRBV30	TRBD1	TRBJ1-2	CAWVDRGTNYGYTF	TGTGCCTGGGTAGACAGGGGAACAAACTATGGCTACACCTTC
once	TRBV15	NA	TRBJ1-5	CATSKGKGQLSNQPQHF	TGTGCCACCAGCAAAGGAAAGGGACAACTTAGCAATCAGCCCCAGCATTTT
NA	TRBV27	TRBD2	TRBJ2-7	CASSLWVSGSSYEQYF	TGTGCCAGCAGTTTATGGGTTAGCGGGTCCTCCTACGAGCAGTACTTC
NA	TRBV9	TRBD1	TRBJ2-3	CASSQRTGGTDTQYF	TGTGCCAGCAGCCAACGGACAGGGGGCACAGATACGCAGTATTTT
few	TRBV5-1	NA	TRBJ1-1	CASTVREAGTEAFF	TGCGCCAGCACGGTCAGGGAGGCGGGCACTGAAGCTTTCTTT
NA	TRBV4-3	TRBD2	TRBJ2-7	CASSQYQPGGAGYEQYF	TGCGCCAGCAGCCAATACCAACCGGGGGGGGCTGGGTACGAGCAGTACTTC
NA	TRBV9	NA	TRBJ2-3	CASSVGGLHPTDTQYF	TGTGCCAGCAGCGTAGGGGGACTGCATCCGACAGATACGCAGTATTTT
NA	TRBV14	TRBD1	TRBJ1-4	CASSRQGINEKLFF	TGTGCCAGCAGCCGACAGGGGATAAATGAAAAACTGTTTTTT
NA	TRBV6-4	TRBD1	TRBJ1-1	CASSAGQGSTEAFF	TGTGCCAGCAGTGCCGGACAGGGAAGTACTGAAGCTTTCTTT
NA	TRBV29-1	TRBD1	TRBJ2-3	CSVDRGDTGTDTQYF	TGCAGCGTGGACAGGGGGGACACCGGCACAGATACGCAGTATTTT
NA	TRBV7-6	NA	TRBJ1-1	CASSLETVTEAFF	TGTGCCAGCAGCTTAGAGACAGTCACTGAAGCTTTCTTT
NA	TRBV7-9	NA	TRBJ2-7	CASSRGQGHEQYF	TGTGCCAGCAGCCGCGGACAAGGGCACGAGCAGTACTTC
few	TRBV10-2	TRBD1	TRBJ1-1	CASSSGGSGDSEAFF	TGCGCCAGCAGTTCAGGGGGATCAGGTGATTCTGAAGCTTTCTTT
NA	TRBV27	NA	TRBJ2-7	CASRSTDYSYEQYF	TGTGCCAGCAGATCAACAGACTACTCCTACGAGCAGTACTTC
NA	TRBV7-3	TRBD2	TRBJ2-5	CASSQTSGQETQYF	TGTGCCAGCAGCCAGACTAGCGGACAAGAGACCCAGTACTTC
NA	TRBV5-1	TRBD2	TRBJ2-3	CASSLSASGGLNTQYF	TGCGCCAGCAGCTTGTCGGCTAGCGGGGGGTTGAATACGCAGTATTTT
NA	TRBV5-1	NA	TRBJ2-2	CASSLGLASSGELFF	TGCGCCAGCAGCTTGGGCCTAGCTAGTTCCGGGGAGCTGTTTTTT
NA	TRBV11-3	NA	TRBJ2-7	CASRKAGVSCGQYF	TGTGCCAGCAGAAAGGCAGGGGTCTCTTGCGGGCAGTACTTC
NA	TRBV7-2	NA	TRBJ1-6	CASSLGRGLGSPLHF	TGTGCCAGCAGCTTAGGACGGGGGTTAGGGTCACCCCTCCACTTT
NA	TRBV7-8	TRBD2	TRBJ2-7	CASSLEGGGSYEQYF	TGTGCCAGCAGCTTAGAGGGCGGGGGTAGCTACGAGCAGTACTTC
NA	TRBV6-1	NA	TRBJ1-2	CASSEARPGSGGYTF	TGTGCCAGCAGTGAAGCCCGACCGGGAAGCGGAGGCTACACCTTC
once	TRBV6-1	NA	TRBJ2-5	CASKTSRGETQYF	TGTGCCAGCAAAACTAGCAGGGGGGAGACCCAGTACTTC
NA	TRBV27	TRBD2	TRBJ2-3	CASSMSLAGGGDTQYF	TGTGCCAGCAGCATGTCCCTAGCGGGGGGAGGAGATACGCAGTATTTT
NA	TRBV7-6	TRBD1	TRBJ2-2	CASSSSGTGGPGELFF	TGTGCCAGCAGCTCTAGCGGGACAGGGGGGCCCGGGGAGCTGTTTTTT
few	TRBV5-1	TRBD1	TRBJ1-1	CASRDRGLDTEAFF	TGCGCCAGCAGGGACAGGGGGCTCGACACTGAAGCTTTCTTT
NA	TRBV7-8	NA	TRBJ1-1	CASSLRGNTEAFF	TGTGCCAGCAGCTTAAGGGGAAATACTGAAGCTTTCTTT
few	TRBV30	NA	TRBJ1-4	CAWSLTAVNEKLFF	TGTGCCTGGAGTCTGACAGCCGTTAATGAAAAACTGTTTTTT
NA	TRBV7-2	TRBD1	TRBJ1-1	CASSFSYGQGLEAFF	TGTGCCAGCAGCTTTAGTTATGGACAGGGCCTTGAAGCTTTCTTT
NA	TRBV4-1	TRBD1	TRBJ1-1	CASSRGTVGYNTEAFF	TGCGCCAGCAGCCGGGGGACAGTCGGTTACAACACTGAAGCTTTCTTT
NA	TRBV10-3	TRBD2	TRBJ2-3	CAISESGMRGIADTQYF	TGTGCCATCAGTGAGAGCGGGATGAGGGGTATCGCGGATACGCAGTATTTT
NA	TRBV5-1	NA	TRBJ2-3	CASSLSAVTDTQYF	TGCGCCAGCAGCTTGTCCGCGGTTACAGATACGCAGTATTTT
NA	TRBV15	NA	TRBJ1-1	CATRVGRDMNTEAFF	TGTGCCACCAGAGTCGGCAGGGATATGAACACTGAAGCTTTCTTT
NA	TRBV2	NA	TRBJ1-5	CASSEGGTFEEPQHF	TGTGCCAGCAGTGAAGGGGGGACATTTGAAGAGCCCCAGCATTTT
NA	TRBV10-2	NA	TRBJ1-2	CASSETGPRGYTF	TGCGCCAGCAGTGAGACAGGCCCCCGTGGCTACACCTTC
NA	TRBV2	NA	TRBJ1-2	CASRQEIYGYTF	TGTGCCAGCAGACAGGAAATCTATGGCTACACCTTC
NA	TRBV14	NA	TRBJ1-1	CASSHSRSTEAFF	TGTGCCAGCAGCCATTCGCGGAGCACTGAAGCTTTCTTT
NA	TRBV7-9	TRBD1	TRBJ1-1	CASSWGQPGLGEAFF	TGTGCCAGCAGCTGGGGACAGCCGGGATTGGGTGAAGCTTTCTTT
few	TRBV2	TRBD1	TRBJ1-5	CASRGTGNQPQHF	TGTGCCAGCAGAGGGACAGGGAATCAGCCCCAGCATTTT
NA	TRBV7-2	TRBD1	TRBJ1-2	CASSLGTGYGYTF	TGTGCCAGCAGCTTAGGGACAGGATATGGCTACACCTTC